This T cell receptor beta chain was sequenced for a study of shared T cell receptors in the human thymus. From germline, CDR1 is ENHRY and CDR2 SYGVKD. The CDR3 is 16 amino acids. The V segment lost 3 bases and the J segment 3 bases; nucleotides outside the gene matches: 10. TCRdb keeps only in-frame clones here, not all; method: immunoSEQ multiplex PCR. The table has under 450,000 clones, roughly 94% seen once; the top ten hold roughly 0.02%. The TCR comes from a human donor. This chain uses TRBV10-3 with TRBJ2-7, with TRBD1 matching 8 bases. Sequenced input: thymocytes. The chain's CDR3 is CAISDPRTGNRYEQYF. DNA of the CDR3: TGTGCCATCAGTGACCCCCGGACAGGGAATCGCTACGAGCAGTACTTC.